These 16 T cell receptor beta chains share one sample of origin, sequenced in a study of T cell clonality in common variable immunodeficiency (dated by TCRdb to the mid-2010s). The method was the immunoSEQ multiplex PCR assay. TCRdb retrieved this table from immuneACCESS and kept in-frame rearrangements only. Not all clones are present; in checked studies, unresolved V genes account for under half, and no reason is known for the remainder. With some 40,000 clones recorded, this sample contains no clone counted only once. Jointly, the top ten make up roughly 3.6% of the sample. The specimen sequenced was peripheral blood mononuclear cells. Source of these receptors: a person aged 18 to 70 in good health.

This clone was picked up many times. Read data end 3 residues before the CDR3 end; the end is taken from the germline J gene. The rearrangement uses TRBV20-1 and TRBJ2-2; D ambiguous. Germline V gene data show CDR1 as DFQATT and CDR2 as SNEGSKA (reference sequence). This CDR3 region has 16 residues. The V gene lost 0 bases and the J gene lost 4 bases, with 15 bases spanning the gap. Incomplete CDR3 DNA: TGCAGTGCTAGAGACCCTCAAAGCGAGATCACCGGGGAG. Protein: CSARDPQSEITGE. The CDR3 reads in full as CSARDPQSEITGELFF.

This clone was seen ten or more times. The sequenced fragment ends 3 residues before the CDR3 boundary, so the rest is inferred from the germline J gene. The chain has TRBV6-2 or TRBV6-3 and TRBJ2-4; D perhaps matches TRBD1 (5 bases). The V and J ends lost 8 bases and 6 bases respectively, with 11 bases between them. The length of the CDR3 is 12 residues. In germline, CDR1 is MNHEY, CDR2 SVGEGT. CDR3 protein: CASGQGINIQYF. The CDR3 bases that were read are TGTGCCAGCGGTCAGGGAATAAACATT.

In the case of this clone: The read ends 3 residues early relative to the CDR3; the germline J gene fills the gap. V usage is TRBV2 and J usage is TRBJ2-2; no firm D call. The CDR3 sequence is 15 residues long. Germline loops: CDR1 SNHLY, CDR2 FYNNEI. V gave up 3 bases and J gave up 1 base, with 9 bases separating them. The sequenced part of the CDR3 DNA is TGTGCCAGCAGTGAGAGCCGACTGAACACCGGGGAG. Protein: CASSESRLNTGE. In full, the CDR3 reads CASSESRLNTGELFF.

The table lists this clone with many counts. With the read ending 3 residues before the CDR3 end, the germline J gene is used to fill in that end. This chain connects TRBV7-3 to TRBJ2-7; 8 positions agree with TRBD2. Germline CDR1 is SGHTA and CDR2 is FQGTGA. V shed 4 bases, J shed 1 base, and the junction held 6 bases outside the gene matches. The CDR3 consists of 15 residues. Here the CDR3 reads CASSSYSGKSYEQYF. CDR3 DNA (partial): TGTGCCAGCAGCTCATATAGCGGGAAGTCCTACGAG.

There are many counts of this clone. The CDR3 end falls 3 residues outside the read, so it is completed with the germline J gene. The chain combines TRBV20-1 with TRBJ2-7, with 7 bases aligning to TRBD1. Germline CDR1 is DFQATT and CDR2 is SNEGSKA (reference sequence). This CDR3 is 16 amino acids long. Trimming cost V 1 base and J 0 bases; bases outside gene matches: 9. Incomplete CDR3 DNA: TGCAGTGCTAGAGTCACAGGGGACCACCCCTCCTACGAG. Its translation is CSARVTGDHPSYE. The whole CDR3 region reads CSARVTGDHPSYEQYF.

As regards this clone: Sequencing ends 3 residues short of the CDR3 end; the germline J gene provides the rest. The chain recombines TRBV2 with TRBJ2-7; D gene unclear. CDR3 length: 11 residues. Germline CDR1 is SNHLY and CDR2 is FYNNEI. Trimming removed 5 bases at V and 2 bases at J, with 4 bases between. The CDR3 DNA, read in part, is TGTGCCAGCAGTATAGCCTACGAG. As protein: CASSIAYE. The CDR3 in its entirety is CASSIAYEQYF.

This clone was seen ten or more times. The read halts 3 residues ahead of the CDR3 end, with the missing end drawn from the germline J gene. The J gene is TRBJ2-1, the V gene TRBV18, with 10 bases fitting TRBD1. With 6 bases clipped from V and 7 bases from J, the junction kept 3 bases outside the gene matches. The CDR3 is 13 residues long. The germline V gene has CDR1 KGHSH and CDR2 LQKENI. The CDR3 is CASSQGQGNEQFF. The CDR3 DNA, read in part, is TGTGCCAGCTCCCAGGGACAGGGGAATGAG.

This clone was seen many times. The missing CDR3 end, 3 residues past where the read stops, is filled in from the germline J gene. The chain carries TRBV5-6 and TRBJ2-1; a possible D gene is TRBD2 (6 bases). Germline V gene sequence: CDR1 SGHDT, CDR2 YYEEEE. The CDR3 extends over 13 amino acids. V was clipped by 2 bases and J by 8 bases, with 11 bases between them. CDR3 sequence reads: CASSFLAPDEQFF. The covered CDR3 bases are TGTGCCAGCAGCTTCCTAGCGCCTGATGAG.

This clone has at least ten counts. The read comes to an end 3 residues before the CDR3 does, leaving the germline J gene to fill in the end. The chain recombines TRBV5-4 with TRBJ2-3; 11 bases align to TRBD2. Germline V gene data show CDR1 as SGHNT and CDR2 as YYREEE (reference sequence). After removal of 0 bases from V and 0 bases from J, the junction contained 0 bases not matched to a gene. The CDR3 extends over 16 amino acids. CDR3 protein: CASSLGLAGSTDTQYF. The covered CDR3 bases are TGTGCCAGCAGCTTGGGACTAGCGGGAAGCACAGATACG.

This clone was counted at least ten times. From the germline J gene comes the end of the CDR3, since the read stops 3 residues before it. The chain combines TRBV18 with TRBJ1-3; no clear D. This CDR3 contains 15 residues. V lost 3 bases to trimming and J lost 1 base, with 10 bases between them. In germline, CDR1 is KGHSH, CDR2 LQKENI. Partial CDR3 DNA: TGTGCCAGCTCACCCCCAGCGTCATCTGGAAACACC. Amino acids: CASSPPASSGNT. The entire CDR3 reads CASSPPASSGNTIYF.

At least ten counts were recorded for this clone. Sequencing ends 3 residues short of the CDR3 end; the germline J gene provides the rest. The J gene is TRBJ2-2, the V gene TRBV20-1, with 12 bases matching TRBD2. The CDR3 has 17 residues. J gave up 1 base and V 1 base, and 4 bases lay outside the gene matches. Germline-derived CDR1 and CDR2 are DFQATT and SNEGSKA (reference sequence). CDR3 loop: CSARASGRALNTGELFF. The sequenced part of the CDR3 DNA is TGCAGTGCTAGAGCTAGCGGGAGGGCATTGAACACCGGGGAG.

This clone was detected ten times or more. The CDR3 end falls 3 residues outside the read, so it is completed with the germline J gene. This chain links TRBV18 with TRBJ1-1, with D possibly being TRBD1 (5 bases). V lost 4 bases and J lost 3, with 18 bases in between. CDR1 is KGHSH, CDR2 LQKENI, per germline. CDR3 size: 16 residues. The CDR3: CASSLFGQGLHTEAFF. Partial CDR3 DNA: TGTGCCAGCTCACTATTCGGTCAGGGATTACACACTGAA.

In this sample, this clone turned up many times. From the germline J gene comes the end of the CDR3, since the read stops 3 residues before it. J is TRBJ2-2 and V is TRBV7-3; TRBD2 aligns across 7 bases. The V gene's germline CDR1 is SGHTA and CDR2 FQGTGA. The CDR3 is 14 residues long. V shed 5 bases, J shed 5 bases, and the junction held 5 bases outside the gene matches. The covered CDR3 bases are TGTGCCAGCAGCCCCGATAGCGGGACCGGGGAG. Its translation: CASSPDSGTGE. The CDR3 in its entirety is CASSPDSGTGELFF.

This clone was seen many times. With the read ending 3 residues before the CDR3 end, the germline J gene is used to fill in that end. The chain combines TRBV12-3 or TRBV12-4 with TRBJ1-5; tentative D call: TRBD1 (5 bases). The V end lost 1 base, the J end lost 3 bases, and 10 bases lay between the germline ends. This CDR3 comprises 15 residues. The CDR3 spells CASSLEGGVNQPQHF. CDR3 bases read: TGTGCCAGCAGTTTAGAGGGAGGGGTCAATCAGCCC.

Only a few counts were recorded for this clone. The CDR3 end is not reached by the read, which stops 3 residues before it; the germline J gene fills it in. V gene TRBV7-2 combines with J gene TRBJ2-7; D gene ambiguous. Germline V gives CDR1 SGHTA, CDR2 FQGNSA. V lost 0 bases, J lost 2 bases, and 11 bases lay in between. The CDR3 is 15 amino acids. The DNA read from the CDR3 is TGTGCCAGCAGCTTAGCCGAGACTGCAGCCTACGAG. Translating gives CASSLAETAAYE. The entire CDR3 protein reads CASSLAETAAYEQYF.

The sample holds many counts of this clone. The CDR3 loop reads CASSSYRAGNQPQHF. CDR3 DNA (partial): TGTGCCAGCAGCTCATACAGGGCCGGCAATCAGCCC. The chain combines TRBV7-3 with TRBJ1-5, with D perhaps TRBD1 (6 bases). The CDR3 end lies 3 residues beyond the end of the read and is filled in from the germline J gene. V lost 4 bases and J lost 2, with 12 bases in between. The CDR3 extends over 15 amino acids. From germline, CDR1 is SGHTA and CDR2 FQGTGA.